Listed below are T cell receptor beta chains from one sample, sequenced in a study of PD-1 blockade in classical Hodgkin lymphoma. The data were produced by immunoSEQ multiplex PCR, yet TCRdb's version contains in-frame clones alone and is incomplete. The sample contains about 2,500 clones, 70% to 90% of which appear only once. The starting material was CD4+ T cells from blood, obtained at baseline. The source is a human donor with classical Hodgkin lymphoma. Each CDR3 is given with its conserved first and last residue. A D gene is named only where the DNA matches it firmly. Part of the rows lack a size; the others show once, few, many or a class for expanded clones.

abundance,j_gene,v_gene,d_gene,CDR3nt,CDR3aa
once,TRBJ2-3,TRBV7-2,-,TGTGCCAGCAGTAAGGACTGGCTTAGCACAGATACGCAGTATTTT,CASSKDWLSTDTQYF
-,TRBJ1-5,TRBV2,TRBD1,TGTGCCAGCAGCTACGACAGGGCGGGAGGCAATCAGCCCCAGCATTTT,CASSYDRAGGNQPQHF
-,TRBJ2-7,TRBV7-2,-,TGTGCCAGCAGCTTAGGACAGGCCTACTACGAGCAGTACTTC,CASSLGQAYYEQYF
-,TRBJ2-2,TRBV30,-,TGTGCCTGGAGGATGAACACCGGGGAGCTGTTTTTT,CAWRMNTGELFF
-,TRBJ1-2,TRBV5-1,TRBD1,TGCGCCAGCAGCTCACAACTCGGACAGGGAGGCTATGGCTACACCTTC,CASSSQLGQGGYGYTF
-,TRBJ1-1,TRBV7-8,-,TGTGCCAGCAACCTGGGGGGGGCGAAGGGTACTGAAGCTTTCTTT,CASNLGGAKGTEAFF
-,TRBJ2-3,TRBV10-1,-,TGCGCCAGCAGTGACAGGCGAGGTAGCACAGATACGCAGTATTTT,CASSDRRGSTDTQYF
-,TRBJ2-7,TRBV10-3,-,TGTGCCATCACCAATTGGGCGGACTCCTACGAGCAGTACTTC,CAITNWADSYEQYF
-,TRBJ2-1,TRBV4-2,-,TGTGCCAGCAGCCTAAGGCGTGGCGACAATGAGCAGTTCTTC,CASSLRRGDNEQFF
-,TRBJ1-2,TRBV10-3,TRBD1,TGTGCCATCAGTGAGAGAGGAGGGGGCATATTCTATGGCTACACCTTC,CAISERGGGIFYGYTF
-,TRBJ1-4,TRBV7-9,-,TGTGCCAGCAGCTTAGAACTGAATTATAATGAAAAACTGTTTTTT,CASSLELNYNEKLFF